This is a list of T cell receptor beta chains from one sample in a study of T cells in localized non-small cell lung cancer. Libraries were prepared by immunoSEQ multiplex PCR; TCRdb keeps only in-frame clonotypes and omits some of them. The sample includes nearly 35,000 clones, 75% to 95% of them seen just once. The sample in question was peripheral blood mononuclear cells, obtained before any cancer treatment. Receptors originate from a female donor aged 60 or older with stage II lung adenocarcinoma. Both conserved end residues are part of each CDR3. The D gene is left open where the match is weak. A clone size is listed for some rows: how often the clone was seen (once, few, many), or a class if it is expanded.

v_call	clone_size	d_call	j_call	cdr3_aa	cdr3_nt
TRBV18	NA	NA	TRBJ1-1	CASSPQLNTEAFF	TGTGCCAGCTCACCGCAGCTAAACACTGAAGCTTTCTTT
TRBV28	NA	TRBD2	TRBJ2-7	CASSTLGTSGNEQYF	TGTGCCAGCAGCACTTTGGGGACTAGCGGCAACGAGCAGTACTTC
TRBV28	once	NA	TRBJ2-3	CASSFSLSQGTQYF	TGTGCCAGCAGTTTCTCGCTCTCCCAGGGGACGCAGTATTTT
TRBV19	NA	NA	TRBJ1-3	CASRRQDSGNTIYF	TGTGCCAGTAGACGGCAGGACTCTGGAAACACCATATATTTT
TRBV2	NA	TRBD2	TRBJ2-2	CASTATSGKTGELFF	TGTGCCAGCACTGCGACTAGCGGTAAAACCGGGGAGCTGTTTTTT
TRBV2	once	TRBD1	TRBJ1-1	CASTIQGLEAFF	TGTGCCAGCACTATACAGGGGCTTGAAGCTTTCTTT
TRBV18	NA	NA	TRBJ2-7	CASSPNDGGHYEQYF	TGTGCCAGCTCACCTAACGACGGGGGCCATTACGAGCAGTACTTC
TRBV6-6	NA	TRBD1	TRBJ1-1	CASTPTGTGFDTEAFF	TGTGCCAGCACCCCCACCGGGACAGGATTCGACACTGAAGCTTTCTTT
TRBV4-2	NA	NA	TRBJ1-1	CASSQAMEGDMGGVGAFF	TGTGCCAGCAGCCAAGCGATGGAGGGGGACATGGGCGGAGTCGGGGCTTTCTTT
TRBV7-3	NA	NA	TRBJ1-1	CASSLRMHTEAFF	TGTGCCAGCAGCTTACGGATGCACACTGAAGCTTTCTTT
TRBV7-7	NA	TRBD2	TRBJ2-5	CASSPRGGSQETQYF	TGTGCCAGCAGCCCCAGAGGCGGGAGCCAAGAGACCCAGTACTTC
TRBV6-1	few	NA	TRBJ1-1	CASSEGPGMNTEAFF	TGTGCCAGCAGTGAAGGGCCCGGGATGAACACTGAAGCTTTCTTT
TRBV7-2	NA	NA	TRBJ2-1	CASSLGGLYNEQFF	TGTGCCAGCAGCTTGGGGGGGCTGTACAATGAGCAGTTCTTC
TRBV13	NA	TRBD1	TRBJ1-1	CASRTKDRRAEAFF	TGTGCCAGCAGAACAAAGGACAGGCGAGCTGAAGCTTTCTTT
TRBV10-3	NA	NA	TRBJ1-6	CAISADRIYNSPLHF	TGTGCCATCAGTGCCGACAGGATCTATAATTCACCCCTCCACTTT
TRBV15	NA	NA	TRBJ1-1	CATSRDRQTEAFF	TGTGCCACCAGCAGAGATCGTCAGACTGAAGCTTTCTTT
TRBV7-2	NA	NA	TRBJ2-4	CASSLVVDVAKNIQYF	TGTGCCAGCAGCTTAGTTGTTGATGTAGCCAAAAACATTCAGTACTTC
TRBV28	NA	TRBD2	TRBJ2-3	CASSSARGDTQYF	TGTGCCAGCAGTTCCGCGCGGGGGGATACGCAGTATTTT
TRBV6-5	few	NA	TRBJ2-2	CASSQSFGELFF	TGTGCCAGCAGTCAGTCTTTCGGGGAGCTGTTTTTT
TRBV10-1	NA	NA	TRBJ1-2	CASSEADRNYGYTF	TGCGCCAGCAGTGAAGCCGACAGAAACTATGGCTACACCTTC
TRBV19	NA	NA	TRBJ2-6	CASSIRRGVSGANVLTF	TGTGCCAGTAGTATAAGGAGGGGGGTCTCTGGGGCCAACGTCCTGACTTTC
TRBV5-4	NA	NA	TRBJ2-5	CASSSTGGTQYF	TGTGCCAGCAGCTCCACCGGAGGGACCCAGTACTTC
TRBV6-5	NA	NA	TRBJ1-5	CASRISNNQPQHF	TGTGCCAGCAGAATAAGCAACAATCAGCCCCAGCATTTT
TRBV27	NA	NA	TRBJ1-1	CASSRRLGGGGIPEAFF	TGTGCCAGCAGTAGAAGGTTGGGGGGTGGGGGTATCCCTGAAGCTTTCTTT
TRBV2	once	NA	TRBJ2-2	CASSLDSRNTGELFF	TGTGCCAGCAGTTTGGACAGCCGGAACACCGGGGAGCTGTTTTTT
TRBV5-1	once	NA	TRBJ1-1	CASSLVQGEFTEAFF	TGCGCCAGCAGCTTGGTTCAGGGTGAGTTCACTGAAGCTTTCTTT
TRBV2	NA	NA	TRBJ2-3	CASSNFMSDTQYF	TGTGCCAGCAGCAACTTCATGTCAGATACGCAGTATTTT
TRBV15	NA	NA	TRBJ2-2	CATSRDRMSSPGELFF	TGTGCCACCAGCAGAGATAGAATGTCCTCGCCCGGGGAGCTGTTTTTT
TRBV6-1	NA	TRBD1	TRBJ1-2	CASSGTGGKGYTF	TGTGCCAGCAGCGGGACAGGGGGCAAAGGCTACACCTTC